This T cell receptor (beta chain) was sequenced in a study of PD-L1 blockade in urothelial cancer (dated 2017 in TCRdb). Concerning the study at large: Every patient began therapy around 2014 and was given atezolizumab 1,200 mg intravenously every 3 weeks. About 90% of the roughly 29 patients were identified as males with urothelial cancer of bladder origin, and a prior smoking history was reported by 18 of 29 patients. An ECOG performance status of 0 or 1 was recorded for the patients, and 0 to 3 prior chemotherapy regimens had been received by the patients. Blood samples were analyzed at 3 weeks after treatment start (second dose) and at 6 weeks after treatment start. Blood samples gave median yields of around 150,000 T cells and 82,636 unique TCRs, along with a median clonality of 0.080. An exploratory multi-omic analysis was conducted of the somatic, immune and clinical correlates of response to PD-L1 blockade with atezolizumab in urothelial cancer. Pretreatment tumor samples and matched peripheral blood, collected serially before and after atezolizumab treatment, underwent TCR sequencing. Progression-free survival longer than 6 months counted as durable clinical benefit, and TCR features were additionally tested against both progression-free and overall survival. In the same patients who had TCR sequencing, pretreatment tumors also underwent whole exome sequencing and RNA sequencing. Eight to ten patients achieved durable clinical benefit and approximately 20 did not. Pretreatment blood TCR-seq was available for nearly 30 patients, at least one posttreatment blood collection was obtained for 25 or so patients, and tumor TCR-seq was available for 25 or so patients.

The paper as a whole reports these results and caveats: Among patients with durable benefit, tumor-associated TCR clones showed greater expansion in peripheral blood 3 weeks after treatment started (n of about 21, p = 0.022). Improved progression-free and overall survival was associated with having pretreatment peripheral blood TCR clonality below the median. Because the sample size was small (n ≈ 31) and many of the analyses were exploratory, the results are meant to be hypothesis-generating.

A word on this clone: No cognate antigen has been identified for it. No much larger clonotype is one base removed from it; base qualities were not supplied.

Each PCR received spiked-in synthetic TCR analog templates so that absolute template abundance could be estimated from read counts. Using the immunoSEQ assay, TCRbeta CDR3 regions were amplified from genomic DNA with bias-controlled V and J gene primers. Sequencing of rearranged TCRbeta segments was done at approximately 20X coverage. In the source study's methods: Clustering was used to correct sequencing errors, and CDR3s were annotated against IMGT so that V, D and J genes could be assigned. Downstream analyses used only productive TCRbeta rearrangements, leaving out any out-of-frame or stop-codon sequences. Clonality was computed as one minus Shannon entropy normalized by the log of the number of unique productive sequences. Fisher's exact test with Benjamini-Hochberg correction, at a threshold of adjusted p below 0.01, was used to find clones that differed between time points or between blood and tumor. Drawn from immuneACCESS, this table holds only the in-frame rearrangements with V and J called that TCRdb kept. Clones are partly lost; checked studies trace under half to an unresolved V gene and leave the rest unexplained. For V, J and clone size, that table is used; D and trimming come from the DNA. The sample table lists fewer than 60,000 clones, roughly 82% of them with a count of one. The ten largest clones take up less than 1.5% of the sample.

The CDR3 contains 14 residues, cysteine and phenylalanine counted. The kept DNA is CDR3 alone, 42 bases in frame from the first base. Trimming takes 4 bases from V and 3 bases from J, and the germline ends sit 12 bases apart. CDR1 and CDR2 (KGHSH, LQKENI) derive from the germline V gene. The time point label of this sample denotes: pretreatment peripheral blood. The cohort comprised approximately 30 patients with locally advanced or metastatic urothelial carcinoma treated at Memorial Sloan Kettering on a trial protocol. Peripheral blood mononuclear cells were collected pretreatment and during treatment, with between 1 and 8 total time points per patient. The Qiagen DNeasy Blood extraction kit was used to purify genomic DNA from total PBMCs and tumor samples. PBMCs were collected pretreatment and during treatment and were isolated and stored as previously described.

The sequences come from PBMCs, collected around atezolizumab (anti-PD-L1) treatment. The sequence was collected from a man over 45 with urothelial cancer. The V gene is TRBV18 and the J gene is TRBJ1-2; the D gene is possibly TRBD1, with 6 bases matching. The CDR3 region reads CASSLLDRDYGYTF. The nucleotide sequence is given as TGTGCCAGCTCACTATTGGACAGAGACTATGGCTACACCTTC.